A selection of T cell receptor beta chains follows, all from one sample in a study of blood T cell repertoires in COVID-19. The method was immunoSEQ multiplex PCR; TCRdb's version includes in-frame clones alone and lacks a portion of them. The table records about 290,000 clones, around 81% of them present only once. The sequencing sample was made of peripheral blood. These receptors originate from a woman aged 50 to 65 with active or convalescent COVID-19. The CDR3 runs from the conserved cysteine through the conserved F or W. Fields, in order: clone size, D gene, V gene, J gene, CDR3 protein, CDR3 DNA. A D gene is named only where the DNA matches it firmly. The size entry is marked missing in some rows and otherwise reads once, few, many or a size class.

clone_size: once
d_call: -
v_call: TRBV7-2
j_call: TRBJ2-5
cdr3_aa: CASSLRRELRETQYF
cdr3_nt: TGTGCCAGCAGCTTACGTCGGGAGCTGCGAGAGACCCAGTACTTC

clone_size: -
d_call: -
v_call: TRBV7-9
j_call: TRBJ2-7
cdr3_aa: CASSLGGTVYEQYF
cdr3_nt: TGTGCCAGCAGTTTAGGCGGGACAGTCTACGAGCAGTACTTC

clone_size: -
d_call: -
v_call: TRBV18
j_call: TRBJ2-5
cdr3_aa: CASSPRAQETQYF
cdr3_nt: TGTGCCAGCTCACCACGGGCCCAAGAGACCCAGTACTTC

clone_size: -
d_call: TRBD2
v_call: TRBV18
j_call: TRBJ2-1
cdr3_aa: CASSSFLAGGPYNEQFF
cdr3_nt: TGTGCCAGCTCATCTTTTCTAGCGGGAGGGCCTTACAATGAGCAGTTCTTC

clone_size: -
d_call: -
v_call: TRBV28
j_call: TRBJ2-7
cdr3_aa: CASTIGAYEQYF
cdr3_nt: TGTGCCAGCACCATAGGAGCCTACGAGCAGTACTTC

clone_size: -
d_call: -
v_call: TRBV9
j_call: TRBJ2-1
cdr3_aa: CASSGWSSSYNEQFF
cdr3_nt: TGTGCCAGCAGCGGGTGGAGCAGCTCCTACAATGAGCAGTTCTTC

clone_size: -
d_call: -
v_call: TRBV9
j_call: TRBJ2-1
cdr3_aa: CASSVEASASSYNEQFF
cdr3_nt: TGTGCCAGCAGCGTAGAGGCTAGCGCTAGCTCCTACAATGAGCAGTTCTTC

clone_size: -
d_call: TRBD1
v_call: TRBV28
j_call: TRBJ1-1
cdr3_aa: CASSLGRQGARTEAFF
cdr3_nt: TGTGCCAGCAGTTTAGGGCGACAGGGGGCGCGGACTGAAGCTTTCTTT

clone_size: -
d_call: TRBD1
v_call: TRBV19
j_call: TRBJ1-1
cdr3_aa: CASSFRGTGGRNTEAFF
cdr3_nt: TGTGCCAGTAGTTTCCGTGGGACAGGGGGTCGGAACACTGAAGCTTTCTTT

clone_size: -
d_call: TRBD2
v_call: TRBV6-4
j_call: TRBJ2-7
cdr3_aa: CASSLGASSGSIHEQYF
cdr3_nt: TGTGCCAGCAGTTTGGGGGCGAGTAGCGGGAGTATCCACGAGCAGTACTTC

clone_size: -
d_call: -
v_call: TRBV11-2
j_call: TRBJ2-1
cdr3_aa: CASSFLWRAEGEQFF
cdr3_nt: TGTGCCAGCAGCTTTTTATGGCGTGCGGAGGGTGAGCAGTTCTTC

clone_size: -
d_call: TRBD2
v_call: TRBV7-2
j_call: TRBJ2-7
cdr3_aa: CASSLGEGAYEQYF
cdr3_nt: TGTGCCAGCAGCTTGGGGGAGGGCGCCTACGAGCAGTACTTC

clone_size: once
d_call: TRBD2
v_call: TRBV10-2
j_call: TRBJ2-3
cdr3_aa: CASSRGLAGVDTQYF
cdr3_nt: TGCGCCAGCAGCAGAGGACTAGCGGGAGTGGATACGCAGTATTTT

clone_size: few
d_call: -
v_call: TRBV6-5
j_call: TRBJ1-4
cdr3_aa: CAASGVVGEKLFF
cdr3_nt: TGTGCCGCCTCCGGGGTTGTGGGTGAAAAACTGTTTTTT

clone_size: -
d_call: -
v_call: TRBV3-1/TRBV3-2
j_call: TRBJ2-4
cdr3_aa: CASSQAENIQYF
cdr3_nt: TGTGCCAGCAGCCAGGCAGAAAACATTCAGTACTTC

clone_size: few
d_call: -
v_call: TRBV19
j_call: TRBJ1-6
cdr3_aa: CASSVTGINSPLHF
cdr3_nt: TGTGCCAGTAGTGTCACAGGGATTAATTCACCCCTCCACTTT

clone_size: -
d_call: -
v_call: TRBV18
j_call: TRBJ1-4
cdr3_aa: CASSPSQANEKLFF
cdr3_nt: TGTGCCAGCTCACCCTCCCAGGCTAATGAAAAACTGTTTTTT

clone_size: -
d_call: TRBD2
v_call: TRBV27
j_call: TRBJ2-7
cdr3_aa: CASSLGGRAYEQYF
cdr3_nt: TGTGCCAGCAGTTTAGGCGGGAGAGCATACGAGCAGTACTTC

clone_size: -
d_call: TRBD1
v_call: TRBV7-8
j_call: TRBJ1-1
cdr3_aa: CASSPGTGGRTEAFF
cdr3_nt: TGTGCCAGCAGCCCCGGGACAGGGGGCCGCACTGAAGCTTTCTTT

clone_size: once
d_call: TRBD1
v_call: TRBV7-9
j_call: TRBJ1-2
cdr3_aa: CASSLSWTGGNYGYTF
cdr3_nt: TGTGCCAGCAGCTTGTCGTGGACAGGGGGCAACTATGGCTACACCTTC

clone_size: -
d_call: TRBD1
v_call: TRBV5-1
j_call: TRBJ2-1
cdr3_aa: CASMSLPGTGYNEQFF
cdr3_nt: TGCGCCAGCATGAGTCTTCCCGGGACAGGGTACAATGAGCAGTTCTTC

clone_size: -
d_call: TRBD1
v_call: TRBV7-2
j_call: TRBJ2-5
cdr3_aa: CASSLTGATQYF
cdr3_nt: TGTGCCAGCAGCTTGACAGGGGCGACCCAGTACTTC

clone_size: -
d_call: -
v_call: TRBV5-1
j_call: TRBJ2-1
cdr3_aa: CASSLTRLEGGGYNEQFF
cdr3_nt: TGCGCCAGCAGCTTAACCCGTCTGGAGGGAGGAGGTTACAATGAGCAGTTCTTC

clone_size: -
d_call: TRBD2
v_call: TRBV10-3
j_call: TRBJ2-1
cdr3_aa: CAIKGLAGSYNEQFF
cdr3_nt: TGTGCCATCAAAGGACTAGCGGGATCCTACAATGAGCAGTTCTTC

clone_size: -
d_call: -
v_call: TRBV13
j_call: TRBJ2-7
cdr3_aa: CASSFLATTYEQYF
cdr3_nt: TGTGCCAGCAGCTTCCTAGCGACTACTTACGAGCAGTACTTC

clone_size: few
d_call: TRBD2
v_call: TRBV2
j_call: TRBJ2-3
cdr3_aa: CASAPGLADTDTQYF
cdr3_nt: TGTGCCAGCGCACCGGGACTAGCGGATACAGATACGCAGTATTTT

clone_size: -
d_call: -
v_call: TRBV10-3
j_call: TRBJ1-5
cdr3_aa: CAISDPDSKPQHF
cdr3_nt: TGTGCCATCAGTGACCCGGACAGTAAGCCCCAGCATTTT

clone_size: few
d_call: -
v_call: TRBV28
j_call: TRBJ1-2
cdr3_aa: CASSFGGARSYGYTF
cdr3_nt: TGTGCCAGCAGTTTTGGGGGCGCGCGGAGCTATGGCTACACCTTC

clone_size: once
d_call: -
v_call: TRBV5-1
j_call: TRBJ1-1
cdr3_aa: CASSLSNRRASGAFF
cdr3_nt: TGCGCCAGCAGCTTGAGTAACAGGCGCGCCTCAGGGGCTTTCTTT

clone_size: -
d_call: -
v_call: TRBV5-5
j_call: TRBJ2-7
cdr3_aa: CASSPDFYEQYF
cdr3_nt: TGTGCCAGCAGCCCGGACTTCTACGAGCAGTACTTC

clone_size: -
d_call: TRBD1
v_call: TRBV18
j_call: TRBJ2-3
cdr3_aa: CASSPGQGTDTQYF
cdr3_nt: TGTGCCAGCTCACCGGGACAGGGGACAGATACGCAGTATTTT

clone_size: -
d_call: TRBD2
v_call: TRBV19
j_call: TRBJ2-3
cdr3_aa: CASSPWGREFGDTQYF
cdr3_nt: TGTGCCAGTAGTCCCTGGGGGAGGGAGTTCGGAGATACGCAGTATTTT

clone_size: -
d_call: TRBD2
v_call: TRBV30
j_call: TRBJ2-3
cdr3_aa: CAWSRRLAGGTDTQYF
cdr3_nt: TGTGCCTGGAGCCGTAGGCTAGCGGGAGGAACAGATACGCAGTATTTT

clone_size: -
d_call: -
v_call: TRBV6-2/TRBV6-3
j_call: TRBJ1-2
cdr3_aa: CASSYVGEPNYGYTF
cdr3_nt: TGTGCCAGCAGTTATGTAGGGGAACCTAACTATGGCTACACCTTC

clone_size: -
d_call: TRBD1
v_call: TRBV28
j_call: TRBJ2-2
cdr3_aa: CASTTTGGSGELFF
cdr3_nt: TGTGCCAGCACCACAACAGGGGGATCTGGGGAGCTGTTTTTT

clone_size: -
d_call: -
v_call: TRBV6-2/TRBV6-3
j_call: TRBJ1-1
cdr3_aa: CASSYPGGTTEAFF
cdr3_nt: TGTGCCAGCAGTTATCCGGGGGGAACCACCGAAGCTTTCTTT

clone_size: once
d_call: -
v_call: TRBV5-6
j_call: TRBJ2-7
cdr3_aa: CASSLDRSYLTYEQYF
cdr3_nt: TGTGCCAGCAGCTTAGACAGATCTTACTTAACCTACGAGCAGTACTTC

clone_size: -
d_call: -
v_call: TRBV20-1
j_call: TRBJ2-2
cdr3_aa: CSQGSRGELFF
cdr3_nt: TGCAGTCAGGGATCCCGCGGGGAGCTGTTTTTT

clone_size: -
d_call: TRBD1
v_call: TRBV9
j_call: TRBJ1-1
cdr3_aa: CASSPLAHRGRGENTEAFF
cdr3_nt: TGTGCCAGCAGCCCACTAGCCCACAGGGGGCGAGGGGAGAACACTGAAGCTTTCTTT

clone_size: -
d_call: -
v_call: TRBV25-1
j_call: TRBJ2-1
cdr3_aa: CASSENRGNEQFF
cdr3_nt: TGTGCCAGCAGTGAAAATAGGGGCAATGAGCAGTTCTTC

clone_size: -
d_call: -
v_call: TRBV10-3
j_call: TRBJ1-1
cdr3_aa: CAISPTETNTEAFF
cdr3_nt: TGTGCCATCAGTCCGACAGAGACCAACACTGAAGCTTTCTTT

clone_size: -
d_call: TRBD1
v_call: TRBV5-3
j_call: TRBJ1-4
cdr3_aa: CARRPPGQTIATNEKLFF
cdr3_nt: TGTGCCAGAAGACCCCCGGGACAGACTATTGCAACTAATGAAAAACTGTTTTTT

clone_size: once
d_call: -
v_call: TRBV7-6
j_call: TRBJ2-1
cdr3_aa: CASSLNARQKANEQFF
cdr3_nt: TGTGCCAGCAGCTTAAACGCGAGACAAAAGGCCAATGAGCAGTTCTTC

clone_size: -
d_call: -
v_call: TRBV19
j_call: TRBJ2-1
cdr3_aa: CASSGRTWEQFF
cdr3_nt: TGTGCCAGTAGTGGCAGGACATGGGAGCAGTTCTTC

clone_size: -
d_call: -
v_call: TRBV7-6
j_call: TRBJ2-1
cdr3_aa: CASSELILLAGYNEQFF
cdr3_nt: TGTGCCAGCAGCGAGCTTATTTTACTAGCCGGCTACAATGAGCAGTTCTTC

clone_size: -
d_call: TRBD2
v_call: TRBV5-1
j_call: TRBJ2-7
cdr3_aa: CASSLATSGRAAEGEQYF
cdr3_nt: TGCGCCAGCAGCCTGGCCACTAGCGGGAGGGCCGCAGAAGGCGAGCAGTACTTC

clone_size: -
d_call: -
v_call: TRBV3-1/TRBV3-2
j_call: TRBJ1-4
cdr3_aa: CASSGIGEGEKLFF
cdr3_nt: TGTGCCAGCAGCGGGATCGGGGAGGGTGAAAAACTGTTTTTT

clone_size: -
d_call: -
v_call: TRBV7-9
j_call: TRBJ2-7
cdr3_aa: CASLRQDSSYEQYF
cdr3_nt: TGTGCCAGCCTGAGACAGGACAGCTCCTACGAGCAGTACTTC

clone_size: -
d_call: TRBD1
v_call: TRBV11-2
j_call: TRBJ2-2
cdr3_aa: CASSLQTGGNTGELFF
cdr3_nt: TGTGCCAGCAGCTTACAGACAGGGGGGAACACCGGGGAGCTGTTTTTT

clone_size: -
d_call: TRBD1
v_call: TRBV7-2
j_call: TRBJ2-1
cdr3_aa: CASSLAATGRQSNEQFF
cdr3_nt: TGTGCCAGCAGCTTAGCCGCGACAGGGCGGCAGAGCAATGAGCAGTTCTTC

clone_size: -
d_call: -
v_call: TRBV4-1
j_call: TRBJ1-1
cdr3_aa: CASSNGQQGRSTEAFF
cdr3_nt: TGCGCCAGCAGCAATGGACAACAGGGAAGGTCCACTGAAGCTTTCTTT

clone_size: few
d_call: -
v_call: TRBV30
j_call: TRBJ1-2
cdr3_aa: CAWRDLGGGTYGYTF
cdr3_nt: TGTGCCTGGAGGGACTTGGGAGGGGGGACATATGGCTACACCTTC

clone_size: -
d_call: TRBD2
v_call: TRBV11-2
j_call: TRBJ2-1
cdr3_aa: CASSLSIVLAGVNEQFF
cdr3_nt: TGTGCCAGCAGCTTATCAATCGTACTAGCGGGAGTTAATGAGCAGTTCTTC

clone_size: few
d_call: TRBD1
v_call: TRBV19
j_call: TRBJ1-3
cdr3_aa: CASSIQGQVGGNTIYF
cdr3_nt: TGTGCCAGTAGTATACAGGGACAGGTCGGAGGAAACACCATATATTTT

clone_size: -
d_call: -
v_call: TRBV20-1
j_call: TRBJ2-3
cdr3_aa: CSASGRSSTDTQYF
cdr3_nt: TGCAGTGCTAGTGGGCGGTCAAGCACAGATACGCAGTATTTT